This T cell receptor (beta chain) was recovered during a study of blood T cell repertoires in COVID-19 (dated by TCRdb to the early 2020s). The study in broad terms: Samples from collaborators originated in the United States, Italy and Spain and spanned both the acute and convalescent phases of COVID-19. The material from the prospective study consisted of cDNA or gDNA derived from T cells, B-cell-depleted T cells, or PBMCs. Deeply sampled blood TCRbeta repertoires from subjects exposed to, actively infected with, or recovered from COVID-19 were included in the dataset. The repertoires were released in a freely available public database intended as a resource for research on the immune response to SARS-CoV-2. The samples were drawn from the first 160 participants of the ongoing ImmuneRACE study and from roughly 1,300 subjects provided by 6 global collaborators. Sample metadata almost always included a de-identified subject ID, COVID-19 status, age in years and sex. Where available, HLA class I and class II types were obtained from metadata supplied by the sample provider rather than from assay-based typing.

Reading the germline V gene gives CDR1 MNHEY and CDR2 SVGAGI. The CDR3 starts with the cysteine, ends with the phenylalanine, and has 16 residues. The entry retains the CDR3 DNA only, 48 bases that are in frame from base 1. V is pruned by 2 bases and J by 5 bases, leaving 6 bases of the junction without a gene match. Overall results and qualifications from the work: How much clinical and demographic metadata was included differed by source and by participant, and the metadata was provided uncurated.

In this sample, this clone turned up once. Its antigen is still unknown. Base qualities are not provided; no much larger clone lies one nucleotide away. The immunoSEQ Assay, a bias-controlled multiplex PCR, was used to amplify TCRbeta CDR3 regions from genomic DNA. The original pipeline was this. The number of nucleated cells in each sample was estimated from the amplification of reference gene primers within the assay. To quantify the absolute abundance of each unique TCRbeta CDR3 rearrangement, sequence reads were collapsed and filtered. For each sample, productive Simpson clonality was calculated as the square root of Simpson's diversity index across productive rearrangements. The immuneACCESS repertoire file appears here via TCRdb, limited to in-frame rearrangements. These files lack a portion of the clones; in checked studies, under half of the deficit traces to unresolved V genes, and the cause of the others is not known. V, J and clone size are those of that table, while D and trimming were read from the DNA. The sample table lists about 45,000 clones, 86% of them with a count of one. The top ten constitute roughly 9.2% of the sample.

The collaborating institutions used their own protocols to collect whole blood in K2EDTA tubes. For TCRbeta analysis, collaborators shipped samples as frozen whole blood, isolated PBMCs, or DNA extracted from either of those sample types. The sequenced sample was peripheral blood. This sequence was found in a human donor in a cohort sampled during active COVID-19. Recombination connected TRBV6-5 to TRBJ2-1; 10 central bases correspond to TRBD1. The CDR3 here reads CASSYHGTGDNNEQFF. The DNA reads TGTGCCAGCAGTTACCACGGGACAGGGGACAACAATGAGCAGTTCTTC.